These 10 T cell receptor beta chains share one sample of origin, sequenced in a study of blood T cell repertoires in COVID-19. TCRdb's copy holds only in-frame clones and misses some; the assay was immunoSEQ multiplex PCR. The sample carries fewer than 250,000 clones, about 87% recorded once. Sequenced input: peripheral blood. These receptors were taken from a man between 70 and 80 years old with acute or convalescent COVID-19.

The V call is TRBV5-6, the J call TRBJ2-4, with 8 bases identical to TRBD1. After removal of 3 bases from V and 3 bases from J, the junction contained 2 bases not matched to a gene. Germline CDR1 is SGHDT and CDR2 is YYEEEE. The CDR3 runs to 14 residues. The CDR3 DNA sequence: TGTGCCAGCAGCTGGGGACAGGTCAAAAACATTCAGTACTTC. Residues: CASSWGQVKNIQYF.

This chain uses TRBV28 with TRBJ2-7, with 9 bases identical to TRBD1. The CDR3 is 14 amino acids. Germline V lookup: CDR1 MDHEN, CDR2 SYDVKM. V was clipped by 8 bases and J by 6 bases; unmatched bases: 11. CDR3 protein: CASEKTGGYGEQYF. CDR3 in DNA: TGTGCCAGCGAGAAGACAGGGGGTTATGGCGAGCAGTACTTC.

The chain carries TRBV6-1 and TRBJ1-5, with D tentatively TRBD1 (6 bases). The V gene's germline CDR1 is MNHNS and CDR2 SASEGT. V was trimmed by 2 bases and J by 2 bases, leaving 19 bases between them. This CDR3 region has 18 residues. As DNA, the CDR3 is TGTGCCAGCAGTGAATTCTTCTCCGGGACAACCGGCAATCAGCCCCAGCATTTT. Encoded protein: CASSEFFSGTTGNQPQHF.

This clone has a single count. CDR3: CASRTEDDRNNSPLHF. The CDR3 nucleotides read TGTGCCAGTAGAACAGAAGACGACAGGAATAATTCACCCCTCCACTTT. The chain employs TRBV19 and TRBJ1-6, with a possible D match to TRBD1 (6 bases). Germline loops: CDR1 LNHDA, CDR2 SQIVND (reference sequence). Trimming removed 6 bases at V and 5 bases at J, with 17 bases between. The CDR3 loop spans 16 amino acids.

This clone has a single count. V is TRBV15 and J is TRBJ1-5; possibly TRBD1 for D (6 bases). Trimming took 0 bases from V and 2 from J, leaving 8 bases between them. The CDR3 contains 15 residues. CDR1 and CDR2 (germline): LNHNV, YYDKDF (reference sequence). The DNA of the CDR3 is TGTGCCACCAGCAGAGATCACAGGGGCAATCAGCCCCAGCATTTT. It codes for CATSRDHRGNQPQHF.

V usage is TRBV7-2 and J usage is TRBJ1-2; TRBD1 matches at 10 bases. Germline CDR1 reads SGHTA; CDR2 reads FQGNSA. After removal of 5 bases from V and 5 bases from J, the junction contained 14 bases not matched to a gene. This CDR3 contains 17 residues. CDR3 nucleotide sequence: TGTGCCAGCAGCGCGGGACAGGGGACCTCCCCTAGGTATGGCTACACCTTC. Translation: CASSAGQGTSPRYGYTF.

This chain uses TRBV5-1 with TRBJ2-1; TRBD2 matches at 11 bases. Germline-derived CDR1 and CDR2 are SGHRS and YFSETQ. The V and J ends lost 0 bases and 5 bases, in that order; junction bases with no gene match: 4. The CDR3 extends over 16 amino acids. The CDR3 sequence is CASSLVGTSGNNEQFF. The CDR3 DNA follows: TGCGCCAGCAGCTTGGTTGGGACTAGCGGAAACAATGAGCAGTTCTTC.

The rearrangement links TRBV28 to TRBJ1-1; D is undetermined. The V and J ends lost 3 bases and 0 bases respectively, with 8 bases between them. This CDR3 is built from 14 residues. Germline V gene lookup returns CDR1 MDHEN and CDR2 SYDVKM. The CDR3 sequence is CASSLGRMNTEAFF. Written as DNA, the CDR3 is TGTGCCAGCAGTTTGGGCAGGATGAACACTGAAGCTTTCTTT.

This clone was observed a single time. CDR3 sequence (DNA): TGTGCCACCAGCAGAGATCTGGGACAGATCTATAGCAATCAGCCCCAGCATTTT. Protein: CATSRDLGQIYSNQPQHF. This chain uses TRBV15 with TRBJ1-5; 7 nucleotides agree with TRBD1. CDR3 size: 18 residues. Germline V gene lookup returns CDR1 LNHNV and CDR2 YYDKDF (reference sequence). The J segment lost 0 bases and the V segment lost 0 bases, leaving 8 bases of the junction unmatched.

The rearrangement joins TRBV2 to TRBJ2-5, with a weak D call TRBD1 (5 bases). CDR1 and CDR2 (germline): SNHLY, FYNNEI. The CDR3 extends over 15 amino acids. Trimming removed 4 bases at V and 2 bases at J, with 14 bases between. In DNA form, the CDR3 reads TGTGCCAGCAGTGTTGGTTGGTCAGGGCAAGAGACCCAGTACTTC. It specifies CASSVGWSGQETQYF.